The 26 T cell receptor beta chains below were found in one sample sequenced in a study of early T cells in non-severe SARS-CoV-2 infection. In TCRdb, the 5' RACE reads were re-called with MiXCR into one record per CDR3 protein. Of approximately 100,000 distinct CDR3 sequences in the sample, over 15% were seen once. Material for sequencing was whole blood. The receptors originated from an adult who was a healthcare worker with PCR-confirmed SARS-CoV-2 infection or an uninfected control (not recorded which).

J is TRBJ1-2 and V is TRBV9; D gene uncertain. CDR1 and CDR2 from the germline V gene are SGDLS and YYNGEE. Trimming left V 3 bases short and J 4 bases short, with 7 bases between. This CDR3 is 12 amino acids long. This CDR3 is CASSGEVYGYTF. As DNA, the CDR3 is TGTGCCAGCAGCGGAGAGGTCTATGGCTACACCTTC.

Regarding this clonotype: At one boundary the junction diverges from the germline segment, which might be a read error. The gene calls are TRBV12-3 or TRBV12-4 and TRBJ2-7; tentative D call: TRBD1 (6 bases). CDR3 length: 15 amino acids. Here the CDR3 reads CASSLGTPGLYGQYF. As DNA, the CDR3 is TGTGCCAGCAGCCTAGGGACACCCGGACTTTACGGGCAGTACTTC.

This clonotype was seen many times. A junction end diverges from the germline sequence, so it may reflect a read error. The rearrangement links TRBV6-6 to TRBJ1-3; D gene uncertain. The CDR3 contains 14 residues. Germline CDR1 reads MNHNY; CDR2 reads SVGAGI (reference sequence). CDR3 nucleotides: TGTGCCAGCAGTCGTACAACTTCTGAAAACACCATATATTTT. Protein product: CASSRTTSENTIYF.

This clonotype was counted a few times. J is TRBJ2-3 and V is TRBV20-1, with 10 positions matching TRBD2. J lost 7 bases, V lost 6 bases, and 13 bases had no gene match. The CDR3 spans 15 residues. Per the germline V gene, CDR1 is DFQATT and CDR2 is SNEGSKA (reference sequence). The chain's CDR3 is CSAPDLAGAANTQYF. The CDR3 coding sequence is TGCAGTGCCCCCGACCTAGCGGGGGCGGCTAATACGCAGTATTTT.

In its sample, this clonotype was seen many times. The V and J genes are TRBV12-3 or TRBV12-4 and TRBJ2-1; TRBD2 matches at 13 bases. The CDR3 is 14 amino acids. V was clipped by 6 bases and J by 8 bases; unmatched bases: 4. The CDR3 coding sequence is TGTGCCAGCAGGAGGACTAGCGGGAGAGATGAGCAGTTCTTC. This codes for CASRRTSGRDEQFF.

Concerning this clonotype itself: The junction and the germline gene differ at one end; a read error may be behind it. This chain links TRBV7-9 with TRBJ2-1, with D hard to call. CDR1 and CDR2 (germline): SEHNR, FQNEAQ (reference sequence). This CDR3 is 12 amino acids long. The CDR3 sequence is CASNLAADEQFF. The CDR3 DNA sequence: TGTGCCAGCAACTTAGCCGCGGATGAGCAGTTCTTC.

This chain connects TRBV5-6 to TRBJ1-1, with D maybe TRBD1 (5 bases). The CDR3 runs 17 residues. The V end was cut by 4 bases, the J end by 4 bases, with 23 bases between. CDR1 is SGHDT, CDR2 YYEEEE, per germline. The CDR3 DNA sequence: TGTGCCAGCAGCACCCCCACAGCGAGGGGAATAGGCACTGAAGCTTTCTTT. Residues: CASSTPTARGIGTEAFF.

This chain uses TRBV20-1 with TRBJ2-1; 9 nucleotides line up with TRBD2. V lost 1 base to trimming and J lost 4 bases; unmatched junction nucleotides: 8. The CDR3 has 16 amino acids. Per germline, CDR1 DFQATT and CDR2 SNEGSKA (reference sequence). CDR3 sequence: CSARALREGRYNEQFF. CDR3 nucleotides: TGCAGTGCTAGAGCCTTGCGGGAGGGTCGTTACAATGAGCAGTTCTTC.

V usage is TRBV7-9 and J usage is TRBJ1-4; D gene unclear. The CDR3 extends over 14 amino acids. Germline V lookup: CDR1 SEHNR, CDR2 FQNEAQ (reference sequence). Trimming removed 7 bases from V and 0 bases from J, with 9 bases in between. The CDR3 DNA follows: TGTGCCAGCACCCGGGCTGCAACTAATGAAAAACTGTTTTTT. Residues: CASTRAATNEKLFF.

There are a few counts of this clonotype. The genes are TRBV9 and TRBJ1-2; perhaps TRBD1 as D (6 bases). Germline V CDR1 and CDR2: SGDLS, YYNGEE. V shed 3 bases and J shed 0 bases, with 33 bases lying between them. There are 22 residues in the CDR3. The CDR3 coding sequence is TGTGCCAGCAGCGGAATACTGGGACACCGTCTAGTTCCCCCACTAGCTAACTATGGCTACACCTTC. Amino acid sequence: CASSGILGHRLVPPLANYGYTF.

This chain connects TRBV6-6 to TRBJ2-3, with TRBD2 as a possible D gene (6 bases). V lost 2 bases to trimming and J lost 6 bases, with 12 bases between them. Looked up from germline, CDR1 is MNHNY and CDR2 is SVGAGI (reference sequence). The CDR3 length is 14 residues. The CDR3 DNA sequence: TGTGCCAGCAGTTACAACGGCCGGGAGGATACGCAGTATTTT. It translates to CASSYNGREDTQYF.

This clonotype has a handful of counts. The V gene is TRBV27, the J gene TRBJ2-1; perhaps TRBD2 as D (5 bases). The CDR3 is made up of 12 amino acids. The V gene lost 5 bases and the J gene lost 9 bases, with 11 bases spanning the gap. Looked up from germline, CDR1 is MNHEY and CDR2 is SMNVEV (reference sequence). CDR3 in amino acids: CASSPPGVEQFF. The CDR3 DNA reads TGTGCCAGCAGTCCGCCCGGGGTTGAGCAGTTCTTC.

The J gene is TRBJ2-1, the V gene TRBV7-9; D not resolved. CDR3 length equals 12 residues. Trimming removed 3 bases at V and 7 bases at J, with 7 bases between. CDR1 is SEHNR, CDR2 FQNEAQ, per germline (reference sequence). The CDR3 reads CASSLDPNEQFF. Written as DNA, the CDR3 is TGTGCCAGCAGCTTGGATCCGAATGAGCAGTTCTTC.

The rearrangement links TRBV7-9 to TRBJ1-2; D is uncertain. Per germline, CDR1 SEHNR and CDR2 FQNEAQ (reference sequence). Trimming removed 2 bases from V and 4 bases from J, with 14 bases in between. This CDR3 has 15 amino acids. The CDR3 sequence: CASSLPNRAVYGYTF. The CDR3 region has the DNA TGTGCCAGCAGCTTACCGAACAGAGCAGTCTATGGCTACACCTTC.

This clonotype was detected many times. The chain uses TRBV27 and TRBJ2-1; 10 bases align to TRBD1. The germline CDR1 and CDR2 sequences are MNHEY and SMNVEV (reference sequence). The CDR3 extends over 17 amino acids. Trimming at V came to 5 bases and at J to 7 bases, leaving 14 bases not matched to a gene. CDR3: CASSHPGMRTGGNEQFF. CDR3 DNA: TGTGCCAGCAGTCACCCCGGTATGAGGACAGGGGGGAATGAGCAGTTCTTC.

CDR3 DNA sequence: TGTGCCACCAGTAACCTGGGGCAGATTAATGAAAAACTGTTTTTT. Translated, it gives CATSNLGQINEKLFF. The genes are TRBV15 and TRBJ1-4, with D possibly matching TRBD1 (5 bases). Trimming shortened V by 6 bases and J by 4 bases, and 15 bases separated the two germline ends. CDR3 length equals 15 residues. Germline CDR1 reads LNHNV; CDR2 reads YYDKDF (reference sequence).

The chain combines TRBV4-3 with TRBJ2-5, with D unclear. The V gene lost 0 bases and the J gene lost 5 bases, with 1 base spanning the gap. Germline-derived CDR1 and CDR2 are LGHNA and YSLEER. This CDR3 comprises 11 residues. The CDR3 nucleotides are TGCGCCAGCAGCCAAGAGGAGACCCAGTACTTC. It codes for CASSQEETQYF.

CDR3 nucleotides: TGCGCCAGCAGTCCCAAGGGCGGCCAAGAGACCCAGTACTTC. This codes for CASSPKGGQETQYF. This sequence joins TRBV5-1 and TRBJ2-5; D is undetermined. This CDR3 spans 14 amino acids. Germline lookup yields CDR1 SGHRS and CDR2 YFSETQ. The ends were cut back, 5 bases at V and 1 base at J, with 12 bases in the middle.

The chain is built from TRBV28 and TRBJ2-5, with a possible D match to TRBD1 (6 bases). CDR1 and CDR2 from the germline V gene are MDHEN and SYDVKM. CDR3 length: 14 amino acids. V lost 7 bases, J lost 5 bases, and 17 bases lay in between. CDR3 in amino acids: CASNPGQRFETQYF. CDR3 DNA sequence: TGTGCCAGCAACCCCGGACAGAGGTTCGAGACCCAGTACTTC.

The chain recombines TRBV12-3 or TRBV12-4 with TRBJ2-5; tentative D call: TRBD1 (6 bases). This CDR3 is built from 14 residues. V shed 4 bases and J shed 3 bases, with 12 bases lying between them. The CDR3, as DNA: TGTGCCAGCAGTTACAGGGTCCAGGAAGAGACCCAGTACTTC. This translates into CASSYRVQEETQYF.

This clonotype was recorded many times. The chain is built from TRBV5-6 and TRBJ1-1; tentatively, D is TRBD1 (6 bases). This CDR3 has 14 amino acids. The ends were cut back, 5 bases at V and 6 bases at J, with 17 bases in the middle. Looked up from germline, CDR1 is SGHDT and CDR2 is YYEEEE. In nucleotides, the CDR3 is TGTGCCAGCAGTCCGCTGACAGGCTACTCTGAAGCTTTCTTT. It yields the protein CASSPLTGYSEAFF.

This clonotype was detected ten times or more. The V call is TRBV11-2, the J call TRBJ2-5; D gene ambiguous. The CDR3 covers 13 residues. V gave up 5 bases and J gave up 4 bases, with 11 bases separating them. Germline assignment: CDR1 SGHAT and CDR2 FQNNGV. The CDR3 nucleotides are TGTGCCAGCAGCCGAACCCCCGGAGAGACCCAGTACTTC. It specifies CASSRTPGETQYF.

This clonotype has more than one count but fewer than ten. The rearrangement joins TRBV28 to TRBJ2-1; D remains ambiguous. In germline, CDR1 is MDHEN, CDR2 SYDVKM. Trimming left V 5 bases short and J 5 bases short, with 7 bases between. The length of the CDR3 is 12 residues. The CDR3 bases are TGTGCCAGCAGTAACACTCACAATGAGCAGTTCTTC. Residues: CASSNTHNEQFF. The full variable domain, completed using reference TRBV28 and TRBJ2-1, is DVKVTQSSRYLVKRTGEKVFLECVQDMDHENMFWYRQDPGLGLRLIYFSYDVKMKEKGDIPEGYSVSREKKERFSLILESASTNQTSMYLCASSNTHNEQFFGPGTRLTVL.

This chain uses TRBV7-2 with TRBJ2-7, with D tentatively TRBD1 or TRBD2 (6 bases each). CDR1 and CDR2 from the germline V gene are SGHTA and FQGNSA. Trimming cost V 1 base and J 5 bases, with 12 bases left between them. The CDR3 is 14 residues long. CDR3 residues: CASSLVGGRDEQYF. CDR3 DNA: TGTGCCAGCAGCTTAGTCGGGGGCAGAGACGAGCAGTACTTC.

The chain combines TRBV10-3 with TRBJ2-1; 13 positions match TRBD2. Germline V gene lookup returns CDR1 ENHRY and CDR2 SYGVKD. This CDR3 comprises 14 residues. The junction had 9 bases not matched to a gene; V was cut back by 11 bases and J by 8 bases. The CDR3 sequence: CASRLAGGRDEQFF. CDR3 in DNA: TGTGCCTCTCGACTAGCGGGGGGAAGGGATGAGCAGTTCTTC.

This rearrangement joins TRBV28 to TRBJ2-2; D might be TRBD1 (5 bases). Germline-derived CDR1 and CDR2 are MDHEN and SYDVKM. The CDR3 sequence is 16 residues long. Trimming cost V 1 base and J 7 bases, with 16 bases left between them. The CDR3 coding sequence is TGTGCCAGCAGTTTATCAGGGTCCAAGAGATACGGGGAGCTGTTTTTT. This codes for CASSLSGSKRYGELFF.